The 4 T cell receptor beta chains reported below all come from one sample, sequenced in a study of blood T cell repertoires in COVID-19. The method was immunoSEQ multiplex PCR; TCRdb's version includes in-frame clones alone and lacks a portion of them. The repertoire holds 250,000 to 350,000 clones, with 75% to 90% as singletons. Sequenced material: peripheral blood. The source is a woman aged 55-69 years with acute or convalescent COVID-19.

CDR3 loop: CASRDRDSLKNIQYF. The CDR3 coding sequence is TGTGCCAGCAGGGACCGGGACAGCCTCAAAAACATTCAGTACTTC. The V gene is TRBV2, the J gene TRBJ2-4, with 7 nucleotides matching TRBD1. The CDR3 is 15 amino acids. Germline loops: CDR1 SNHLY, CDR2 FYNNEI. V was clipped by 6 bases and J by 3 bases; unmatched bases: 8.

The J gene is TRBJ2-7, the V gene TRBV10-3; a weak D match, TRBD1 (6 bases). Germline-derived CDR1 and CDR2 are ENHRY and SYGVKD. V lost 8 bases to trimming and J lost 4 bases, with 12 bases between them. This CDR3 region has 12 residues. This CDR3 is CAISRQEYEQYF. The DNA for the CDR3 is TGTGCCATCTCGCGACAGGAGTACGAGCAGTACTTC.

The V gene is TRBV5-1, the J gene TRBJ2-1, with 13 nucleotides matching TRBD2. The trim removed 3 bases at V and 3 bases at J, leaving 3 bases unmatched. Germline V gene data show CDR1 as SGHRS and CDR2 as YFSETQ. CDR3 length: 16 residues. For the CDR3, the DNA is TGCGCCAGCAGCTACCGGACTAGCGGGAGCTACAATGAGCAGTTCTTC. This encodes CASSYRTSGSYNEQFF. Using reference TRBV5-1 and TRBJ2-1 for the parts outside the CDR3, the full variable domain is KAGVTQTPRYLIKTRGQQVTLSCSPISGHRSVSWYQQTPGQGLQFLFEYFSETQRNKGNFPGRFSGRQFSNSRSEMNVSTLELGDSALYLCASSYRTSGSYNEQFFGPGTRLTVL.

The CDR3 bases are TGTGCCAGCAGCTTAGCATGGGGACTAGCGGGGGAGACCCAGTACTTC. This sequence encodes CASSLAWGLAGETQYF. The chain uses TRBV7-9 and TRBJ2-5; 13 nucleotides match TRBD2. The ends lost 0 bases at V and 5 bases at J; junction bases unmatched: 3. The V gene's germline CDR1 is SEHNR and CDR2 FQNEAQ (reference sequence). The CDR3 totals 16 residues.